This is a list of T cell receptor beta chains from one sample in a study of shared clonotypes between healthy human individuals. Sequencing was performed with immunoSEQ multiplex PCR; in TCRdb, only in-frame clones are kept and a portion is missing. The sample lists some 1.5 million clones, nearly 99% occurring once. The specimen was naive CD4+ T cells sorted from blood. The receptors stem from a man under 40 in good health. Both conserved end residues are part of each CDR3. Fields, in order: V gene, clone size, J gene, CDR3 protein. Expanded clones are given a class, and other clones once, few, many or no size at all.

>TRBV10-1|NA|TRBJ2-3
CASSTGTDTQYF
>TRBV29-1|once|TRBJ1-1
CSVEEGLNTEAFF
>TRBV28|NA|TRBJ1-5
CASSLMGWQPQHF
>TRBV6-6|NA|TRBJ2-7
CASSYSRQSHYEQYF
>TRBV5-1|NA|TRBJ2-3
CASSLTGFGGTDTQYF
>TRBV6-6|NA|TRBJ1-5
CASSPGLNRDQPQHF
>TRBV29-1|NA|TRBJ1-1
CSAMRGLAFF
>TRBV4-1|once|TRBJ1-4
CASSQSGSSSEKLFF
>TRBV7-8|once|TRBJ1-2
CASSLAATPALSNYGYTF
>TRBV30|once|TRBJ1-3
CAWSRVSGNTIYF
>TRBV11-1|NA|TRBJ1-1
CASSLEDSPTKAFF
>TRBV18|NA|TRBJ2-1
CASSLKPINEQFF
>TRBV20-1|NA|TRBJ1-2
CSAGNPYGYTF
>TRBV7-2|NA|TRBJ1-5
CASSIRTGGVYSNQPQHF
>TRBV6-5|NA|TRBJ2-7
CASKSSLYEQYF
>TRBV5-4|NA|TRBJ2-1
CASSLIRGGEQFF
>TRBV18|once|TRBJ2-1
CASSPRDRFIEQFF
>TRBV10-3|NA|TRBJ2-3
CAISPLLTIRKEIDTQYF
>TRBV5-4|once|TRBJ1-2
CASRTWEGGYTF
>TRBV5-6|NA|TRBJ1-2
CASSGTGYGYTF
>TRBV20-1|NA|TRBJ2-5
CSARGGGTQYF
>TRBV11-2|NA|TRBJ2-3
CASSLGRYTYTQYF
>TRBV6-5|NA|TRBJ2-2
CASRRPDTGELFF
>TRBV6-4|NA|TRBJ2-1
CASSDYYRKEQFF
>TRBV2|NA|TRBJ1-5
CASSGDRASLQPQHF
>TRBV7-9|NA|TRBJ1-4
CASSLGDRDYEKLFF
>TRBV10-3|NA|TRBJ2-7
CAISLPTGLADYEQYF
>TRBV29-1|NA|TRBJ1-1
CSAKGELGLNTEAFF
>TRBV10-3|NA|TRBJ2-7
CAIRHEGTDEQYF
>TRBV4-3|NA|TRBJ2-2
CASSQGTAGELFF
>TRBV28|NA|TRBJ2-6
CASARISGANVLTF
>TRBV25-1|NA|TRBJ2-7
CASSEYPTGGSYEQYF
>TRBV19|NA|TRBJ2-7
CASSHPPLTYEQYF
>TRBV7-9|NA|TRBJ1-5
CASSLTGGDQPQHF
>TRBV27|few|TRBJ2-1
CASRLAGVGNEQFF
>TRBV11-2|NA|TRBJ2-2
CASSLTPSGAWDTGELFF
>TRBV7-2|NA|TRBJ1-1
CASSLAGVNTEAFF
>TRBV2|NA|TRBJ1-2
CASSPTGTLNYGYTF
>TRBV7-9|NA|TRBJ1-4
CASSLRATNEKLFF
>TRBV29-1|NA|TRBJ2-1
CSVGVFEQFF
>TRBV5-1|NA|TRBJ2-1
CASSLGLAGAPYNEQFF
>TRBV6-5|NA|TRBJ1-5
CASRRDRVTQPQHF
>TRBV2|NA|TRBJ1-3
CASSERTGGAPGNTIYF
>TRBV20-1|NA|TRBJ2-1
CSARVHEQFF
>TRBV6-1|NA|TRBJ2-6
CASSETPTWANVLTF
>TRBV7-6|NA|TRBJ2-2
CASRITRAGELFF
>TRBV2|NA|TRBJ2-5
CASNYRAQETQYF
>TRBV7-6|NA|TRBJ2-1
CASSLMRGGFYNEQFF